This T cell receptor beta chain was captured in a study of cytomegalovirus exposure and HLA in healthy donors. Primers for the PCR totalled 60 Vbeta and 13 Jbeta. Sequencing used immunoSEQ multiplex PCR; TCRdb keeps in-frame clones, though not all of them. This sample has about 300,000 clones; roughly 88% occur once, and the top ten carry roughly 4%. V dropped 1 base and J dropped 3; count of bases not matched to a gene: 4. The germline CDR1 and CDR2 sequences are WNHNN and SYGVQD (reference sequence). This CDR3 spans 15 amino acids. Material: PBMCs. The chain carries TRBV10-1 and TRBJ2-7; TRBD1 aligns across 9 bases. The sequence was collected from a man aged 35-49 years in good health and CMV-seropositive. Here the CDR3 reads CASSEWGDRVYEQYF. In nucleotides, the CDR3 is TGCGCCAGCAGTGAGTGGGGGGACAGGGTCTACGAGCAGTACTTC.